This T cell receptor beta chain appears in the sequencing data of a study of cytotoxic CD8 clonotypes in ibrutinib-treated CLL. Libraries were prepared by immunoSEQ multiplex PCR; TCRdb keeps only in-frame clonotypes and omits some of them. The data hold around 60,000 clones, with approximately 75% observed a single time. The germline gives CDR1 SGHAT, CDR2 FQNNGV. V gave up 3 bases and J gave up 11 bases, with 10 bases separating them. CDR3 length: 11 residues. The source of this sequence is a human donor with chronic lymphocytic leukemia. The source material was PBMCs, sampled after 12 months of ibrutinib treatment. The chain employs TRBV11-2 and TRBJ1-1; no definite D call. Written as DNA, the CDR3 is TGTGCCAGCAGCTTTCATACAAGGGCTTTCTTT. Translation: CASSFHTRAFF.